One TCR beta chain is described in this entry. Its target is not known. Trimming pared 7 bases from V and 0 bases from J, leaving 12 bases between. There are 15 residues in the CDR3. From germline, CDR1 is SNHLY and CDR2 FYNNEI. A multiplex PCR was run with 60 Vbeta primers and 13 Jbeta primers. Repertoires were generated with immunoSEQ multiplex PCR, while TCRdb's copy carries only in-frame clones and drops some. The sample records 90,000 to 150,000 clones, around 75% being singletons. This sample is part of a study of cytomegalovirus exposure and HLA in healthy donors. Study observations and caveats: HLA alleles showed associations with about 17,000 TCR beta sequences in a later analysis, at a 0.05 false discovery rate. Apparent HLA restriction characterized most CMV-associated TCR beta chains in a later analysis.

This sequence was found in a middle-aged woman in good health and CMV-seropositive. The gene calls are TRBV2 and TRBJ2-2; a weak D match, TRBD2 (6 bases). Sequenced: PBMCs. CDR3 sequence (DNA): TGTGCCAGCATGGCGTGGGGGGCGAACACCGGGGAGCTGTTTTTT. Its translation: CASMAWGANTGELFF. Supplemented by reference TRBV2 and TRBJ2-2, the full variable domain reads EPEVTQTPSHQVTQMGQEVILRCVPISNHLYFYWYRQILGQKVEFLVSFYNNEISEKSEIFDDQFSVERPDGSNFTLKIRSTKLEDSAMYFCASMAWGANTGELFFGEGSRLTVL.